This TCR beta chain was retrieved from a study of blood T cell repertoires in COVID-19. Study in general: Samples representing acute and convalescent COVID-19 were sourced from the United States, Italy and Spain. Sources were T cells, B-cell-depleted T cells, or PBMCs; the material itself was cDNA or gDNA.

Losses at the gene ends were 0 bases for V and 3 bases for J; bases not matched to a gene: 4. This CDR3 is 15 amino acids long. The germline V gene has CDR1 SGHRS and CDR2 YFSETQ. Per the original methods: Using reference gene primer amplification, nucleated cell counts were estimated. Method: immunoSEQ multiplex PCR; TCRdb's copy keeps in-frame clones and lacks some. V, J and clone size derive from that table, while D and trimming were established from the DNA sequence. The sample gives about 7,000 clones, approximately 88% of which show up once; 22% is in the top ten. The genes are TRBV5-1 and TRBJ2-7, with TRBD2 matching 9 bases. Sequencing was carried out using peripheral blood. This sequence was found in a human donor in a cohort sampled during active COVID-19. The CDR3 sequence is CASSLAAGGGYEQYF. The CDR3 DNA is TGCGCCAGCAGCTTGGCAGCGGGAGGTGGCTACGAGCAGTACTTC. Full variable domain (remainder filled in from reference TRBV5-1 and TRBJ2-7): KAGVTQTPRYLIKTRGQQVTLSCSPISGHRSVSWYQQTPGQGLQFLFEYFSETQRNKGNFPGRFSGRQFSNSRSEMNVSTLELGDSALYLCASSLAAGGGYEQYFGPGTRLTVT.